This T cell receptor (beta chain) was profiled in a study of cytomegalovirus exposure and HLA in healthy donors. On this clone itself: What it recognizes is unknown.

The study ran its PCR with 60 Vbeta and 13 Jbeta primers. Assay used: immunoSEQ multiplex PCR; TCRdb lists only in-frame clones, some missing. This table holds 140,000 to 150,000 clones, roughly four fifths found once. The CDR3 runs to 16 residues. With 4 bases clipped from V and 3 bases from J, the junction kept 6 bases outside the gene matches. The germline gives CDR1 SGDLS, CDR2 YYNGEE. General observations from the study: Presence/absence analyses treated sequencing depth as roughly uniform across donors. Under in vitro conditions, three CMV-associated chains were confirmed as specific for CMV antigens.

The gene calls are TRBV9 and TRBJ2-5, with 13 bases matching TRBD2. The receptor was derived from a man aged 35 to 55 in good health and CMV-seropositive. Sequenced input: PBMCs. This CDR3 reads CASSPYGTSGKETQYF. The DNA for the CDR3 is TGTGCCAGCAGCCCTTACGGGACTAGCGGGAAAGAGACCCAGTACTTC. The variable domain in full, completed from reference TRBV9 and TRBJ2-5, reads DSGVTQTPKHLITATGQRVTLRCSPRSGDLSVYWYQQSLDQGLQFLIQYYNGEERAKGNILERFSAQQFPDLHSELNLSSLELGDSALYFCASSPYGTSGKETQYFGPGTRLLVL.